A selection of T cell receptor beta chains follows, all from one sample in a study of T cells in Graves' hyperthyroidism and ophthalmopathy. One entry per CDR3 protein, called by TCRdb with MiXCR from the multiplex PCR reads. The top ten hold about 73% of the sample, which has 300,000 to 450,000 distinct CDR3 sequences, approximately 25% seen once. The sequenced material came from blood. The receptors were sampled from a man aged 45-65 years with Graves' hyperthyroidism. The CDR3 runs from the conserved cysteine through the conserved F or W. The order of the fields is V gene, clone size, D gene, J gene, CDR3 protein, CDR3 DNA. D genes are given only for firm matches. Size is omitted from some rows. Given values are once, few, many or a class for expanded clones.

TRBV28,few,NA,TRBJ1-2,CASSFNTHYGYTF,TGTGCCAGCAGTTTTAACACCCACTATGGCTACACCTTC
TRBV27,NA,TRBD2,TRBJ2-2,CASRDGGAGTGELFF,TGTGCCAGCAGAGACGGGGGGGCGGGCACCGGGGAGCTGTTTTTT
TRBV2,many,TRBD1,TRBJ2-7,CASRAGTGRYEQYF,TGTGCCAGCAGGGCCGGGACAGGGAGGTACGAGCAGTACTTC
TRBV11-3,many,NA,TRBJ2-7,CASKEYYEQYF,TGTGCCAGCAAAGAGTACTACGAGCAGTACTTC
TRBV18,few,NA,TRBJ2-1,CASSRPGQGGLGEQFF,TGTGCCAGCTCACGCCCTGGACAGGGAGGGCTGGGCGAGCAGTTCTTC
TRBV6-5,NA,NA,TRBJ2-2,CASSYRLTGQNTGELFF,TGTGCCAGCAGTTACCGACTCACCGGACAGAACACCGGGGAGCTGTTTTTT
TRBV2,many,NA,TRBJ2-7,CASRARTNESYEQYF,TGTGCCAGCAGGGCACGGACGAACGAATCCTACGAGCAGTACTTC
TRBV5-1,NA,TRBD2,TRBJ2-7,CASRPGLAGGEQYF,TGCGCCAGCAGACCCGGACTAGCGGGAGGCGAGCAGTACTTC
TRBV20-1,NA,TRBD2,TRBJ2-7,CSAQPGLVTRGGEQYF,TGCAGTGCTCAGCCGGGACTAGTGACCCGAGGGGGAGAGCAGTACTTC
TRBV27,NA,NA,TRBJ1-2,CASSRARVDGYTF,TGTGCCAGCAGCCGTGCCAGGGTAGACGGCTACACCTTC
TRBV6-2/TRBV6-3,NA,NA,TRBJ1-2,CASSYSIRDGYTF,TGTGCCAGCAGTTACTCGATCAGGGATGGCTACACCTTC
TRBV2,many,NA,TRBJ2-6,CASSAGAGSSGANVLTF,TGTGCCAGCAGTGCGGGGGCAGGGTCCTCTGGGGCCAACGTCCTGACTTTC
TRBV19,few,TRBD1,TRBJ1-2,CASRNFRGQYGYTF,TGTGCCAGTAGAAACTTCAGGGGGCAATATGGCTACACCTTC
TRBV9,NA,TRBD1,TRBJ2-1,CASSESTGRNEQFF,TGTGCCAGCAGCGAGTCGACAGGGCGCAATGAGCAGTTCTTC
TRBV11-2,many,NA,TRBJ2-1,CASSLGSSHNEQFF,TGTGCCAGCAGCTTAGGGAGTAGCCACAATGAGCAGTTCTTC
TRBV7-2,NA,TRBD2,TRBJ2-1,CATLRLAASSYNEQFF,TGTGCCACCTTACGACTAGCGGCCAGCTCCTACAATGAGCAGTTCTTC
TRBV20-1,many,NA,TRBJ2-1,CSAIPAFVYNEQFF,TGCAGTGCTATTCCAGCGTTTGTTTACAATGAGCAGTTCTTC
TRBV2,few,TRBD2,TRBJ2-1,CARGLAGENEQFF,TGTGCCAGGGGACTAGCGGGAGAAAATGAGCAGTTCTTC
TRBV5-6,few,TRBD1,TRBJ1-5,CASSGPRGLSQPQHF,TGTGCCAGCAGCGGCCCCAGGGGGCTTAGTCAGCCCCAGCATTTT
TRBV13,NA,NA,TRBJ1-3,CASSQRQGLGDTIYF,TGTGCCAGCAGCCAAAGACAAGGCCTTGGAGACACCATATATTTT
TRBV2,few,NA,TRBJ2-5,CASSVDGPRKTQYF,TGTGCCAGCAGTGTTGACGGCCCGCGGAAGACCCAGTACTTC
TRBV12-3/TRBV12-4,many,TRBD2,TRBJ2-3,CASSGETSANTDTQYF,TGTGCCAGCAGTGGGGAGACTAGCGCGAACACAGATACGCAGTATTTT